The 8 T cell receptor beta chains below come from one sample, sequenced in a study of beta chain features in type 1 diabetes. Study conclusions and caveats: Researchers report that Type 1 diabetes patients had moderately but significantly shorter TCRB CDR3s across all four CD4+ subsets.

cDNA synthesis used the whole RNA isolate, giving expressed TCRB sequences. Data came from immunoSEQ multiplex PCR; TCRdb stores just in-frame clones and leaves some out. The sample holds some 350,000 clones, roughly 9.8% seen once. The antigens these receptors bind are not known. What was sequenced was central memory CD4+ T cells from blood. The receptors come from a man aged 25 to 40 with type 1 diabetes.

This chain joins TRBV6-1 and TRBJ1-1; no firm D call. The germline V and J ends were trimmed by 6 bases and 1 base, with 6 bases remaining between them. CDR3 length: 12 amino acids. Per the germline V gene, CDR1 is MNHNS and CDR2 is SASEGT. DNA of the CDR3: TGTGCCAGCAGGGTCGGGAACACTGAAGCTTTCTTT. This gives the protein CASRVGNTEAFF.

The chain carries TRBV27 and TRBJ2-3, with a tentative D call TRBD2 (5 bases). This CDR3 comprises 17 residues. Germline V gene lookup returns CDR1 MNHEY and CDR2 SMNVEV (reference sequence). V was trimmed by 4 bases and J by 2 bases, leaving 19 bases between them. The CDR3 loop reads CASSSPSNPGSTDTQYF. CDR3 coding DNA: TGTGCCAGCAGTTCGCCCTCAAATCCGGGATCCACAGATACGCAGTATTTT.

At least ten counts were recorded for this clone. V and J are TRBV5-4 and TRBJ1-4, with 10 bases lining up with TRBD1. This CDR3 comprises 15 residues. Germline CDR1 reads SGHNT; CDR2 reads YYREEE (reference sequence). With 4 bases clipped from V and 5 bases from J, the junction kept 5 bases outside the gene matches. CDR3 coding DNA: TGTGCCAGCAGCCTCCGGACAGGGGGAAATGAAAAACTGTTTTTT. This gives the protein CASSLRTGGNEKLFF.

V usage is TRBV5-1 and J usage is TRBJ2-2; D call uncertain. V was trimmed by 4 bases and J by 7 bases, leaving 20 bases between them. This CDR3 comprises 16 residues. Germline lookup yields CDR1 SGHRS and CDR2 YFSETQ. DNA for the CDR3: TGCGCCAGCAGCAAGCTCCCCCGGAGTAGTGACGGGGAGCTGTTTTTT. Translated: CASSKLPRSSDGELFF.

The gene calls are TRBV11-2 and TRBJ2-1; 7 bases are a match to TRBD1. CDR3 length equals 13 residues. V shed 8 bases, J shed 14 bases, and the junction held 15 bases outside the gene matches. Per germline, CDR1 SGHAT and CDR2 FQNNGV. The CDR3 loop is CASGLYTGASKFF. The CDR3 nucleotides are TGTGCCAGCGGATTATATACAGGGGCCTCAAAGTTCTTC.

CDR3 loop: CASSGRQGGTEAFF. The CDR3 DNA reads TGCGCCAGCAGCGGGCGACAGGGAGGAACTGAAGCTTTCTTT. The V and J genes are TRBV4-1 and TRBJ1-1; 7 nucleotides line up with TRBD1. CDR3 size: 14 residues. Germline V gene sequence: CDR1 MGHRA, CDR2 YSYEKL. V dropped 5 bases and J dropped 5; count of bases not matched to a gene: 8.

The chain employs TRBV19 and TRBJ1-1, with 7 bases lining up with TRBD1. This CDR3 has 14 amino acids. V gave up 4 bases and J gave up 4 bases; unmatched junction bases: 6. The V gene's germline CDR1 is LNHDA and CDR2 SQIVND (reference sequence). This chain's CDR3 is CASSKQGLGTEAFF. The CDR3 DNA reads TGTGCCAGTAGTAAACAGGGGTTAGGCACTGAAGCTTTCTTT.

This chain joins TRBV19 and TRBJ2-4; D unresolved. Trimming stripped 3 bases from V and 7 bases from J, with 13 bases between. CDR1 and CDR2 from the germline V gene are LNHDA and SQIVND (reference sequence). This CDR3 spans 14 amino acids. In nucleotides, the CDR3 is TGTGCCAGTAGTATGGTTGGTTCAGTGAACATTCAGTACTTC. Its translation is CASSMVGSVNIQYF.